The source of this T cell receptor (beta chain) is a study of synovial regulatory T cells in juvenile arthritis. Germline assignment: CDR1 WNHNN and CDR2 SYGVQD (reference sequence). The CDR3 consists of 13 residues. No DNA sequence was recorded. Donors were approximately 11 juvenile idiopathic arthritis patients with active disease, 3 polyarticular and 8 oligoarticular. Study-wide points: Compared with other blood Treg cells, inflammation-associated Treg cells had reduced TCR diversity. Across patients, iaTreg TCR repertoires were mostly private, partly shared with synovial Teff and blood CPL.

With regard to this clone: The antigen remains unidentified.

The table came from immunoSEQ multiplex PCR; TCRdb's copy has only in-frame clones and leaves some out. Its clone listing holds 9,500 to 10,000 clones. The specimen sequenced was Treg cells from blood. Sample subset: remaining (HLA-DR-negative) circulating blood Treg cells. The TCR originated in a donor younger than 30 with juvenile idiopathic arthritis. This chain uses TRBV10-1 with TRBJ1-1. CDR3 in amino acids: CASSEAWDTEAFF.